The clone carrying this TCR beta chain was observed many times. Its antigen is as yet unknown. This sample was taken from a study of beta chain features in type 1 diabetes. After removal of 1 base from V and 6 bases from J, the junction contained 7 bases not matched to a gene. Germline V CDR1 and CDR2: GTSNPN, SVGIG (reference sequence). The CDR3 is 14 amino acids. Study-level findings and limits: Type 1 diabetes patients had TCRB CDR3s that were shorter (moderately but significantly so) in all four CD4+ subsets. Any role of HLA type in TCRB rearrangement remained unresolved here.

TCRB transcripts that were expressed got sequenced, as all of the isolated RNA had been reverse transcribed. Read counts averaged approximately 3.6 million for samples of naive, central memory and regulatory T cells. TCRdb's copy holds only in-frame clones and misses some; the assay was immunoSEQ multiplex PCR. The sample records about 160,000 clones, around 10% being singletons. The V gene is TRBV30, the J gene TRBJ1-2; 8 bases fit TRBD1. This clonotype originated in a young man with type 1 diabetes. Sample: central memory CD4+ T cells from blood. The CDR3, as DNA: TGTGCCTGGAGTGCCGACAGGGGATACCATGGCTACACCTTC. This translates into CAWSADRGYHGYTF. Full variable domain (outside the CDR3, taken from reference TRBV30 and TRBJ1-2): SQTIHQWPATLVQPVGSPLSLECTVEGTSNPNLYWYRQAAGRGLQLLFYSVGIGQISSEVPQNLSASRPQDRQFILSSKKLLLSDSGFYLCAWSADRGYHGYTFGSGTRLTVV.